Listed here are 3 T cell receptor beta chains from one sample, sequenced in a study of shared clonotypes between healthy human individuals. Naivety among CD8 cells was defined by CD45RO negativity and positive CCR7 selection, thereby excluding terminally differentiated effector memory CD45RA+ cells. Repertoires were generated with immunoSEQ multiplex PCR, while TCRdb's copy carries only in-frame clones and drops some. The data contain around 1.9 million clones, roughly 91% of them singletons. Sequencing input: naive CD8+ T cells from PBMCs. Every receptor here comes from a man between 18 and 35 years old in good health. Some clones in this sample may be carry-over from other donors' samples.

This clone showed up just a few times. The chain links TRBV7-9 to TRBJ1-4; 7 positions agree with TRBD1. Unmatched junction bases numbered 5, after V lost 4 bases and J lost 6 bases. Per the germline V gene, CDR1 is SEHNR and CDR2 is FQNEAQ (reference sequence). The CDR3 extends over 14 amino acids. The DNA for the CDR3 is TGTGCCAGCAGCTCTAAGACAGGGTATGAAAAACTGTTTTTT. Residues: CASSSKTGYEKLFF.

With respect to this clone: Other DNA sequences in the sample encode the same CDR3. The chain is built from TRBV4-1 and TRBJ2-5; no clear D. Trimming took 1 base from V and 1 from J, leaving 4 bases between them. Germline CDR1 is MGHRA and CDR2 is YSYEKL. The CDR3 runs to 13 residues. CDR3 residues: CASSQGSQETQYF. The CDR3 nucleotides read TGCGCCAGCAGCCAAGGCTCCCAAGAGACCCAGTACTTC.

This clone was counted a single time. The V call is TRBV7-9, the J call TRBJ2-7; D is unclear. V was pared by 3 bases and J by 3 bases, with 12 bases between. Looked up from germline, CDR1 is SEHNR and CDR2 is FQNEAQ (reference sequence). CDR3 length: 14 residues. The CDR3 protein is CASSFLDGSYEQYF. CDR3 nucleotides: TGTGCCAGCAGCTTTCTCGACGGCAGCTACGAGCAGTACTTC. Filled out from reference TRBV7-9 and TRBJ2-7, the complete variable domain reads DTGVSQNPRHKITKRGQNVTFRCDPISEHNRLYWYRQTLGQGPEFLTYFQNEAQLEKSRLLSDRFSAERPKGSFSTLEIQRTEQGDSAMYLCASSFLDGSYEQYFGPGTRLTVT.